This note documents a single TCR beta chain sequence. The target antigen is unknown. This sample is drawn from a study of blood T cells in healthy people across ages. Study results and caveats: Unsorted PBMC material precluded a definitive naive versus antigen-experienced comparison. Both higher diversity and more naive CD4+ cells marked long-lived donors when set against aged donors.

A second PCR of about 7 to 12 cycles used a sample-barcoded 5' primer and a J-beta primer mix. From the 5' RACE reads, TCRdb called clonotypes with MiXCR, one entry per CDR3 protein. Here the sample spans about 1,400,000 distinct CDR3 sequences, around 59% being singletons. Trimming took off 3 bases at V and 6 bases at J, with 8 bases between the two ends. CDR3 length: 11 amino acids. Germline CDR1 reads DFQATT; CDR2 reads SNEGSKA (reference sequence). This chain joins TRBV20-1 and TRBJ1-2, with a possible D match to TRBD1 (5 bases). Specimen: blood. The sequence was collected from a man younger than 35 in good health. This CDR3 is CSASPGNGYTF. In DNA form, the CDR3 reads TGCAGTGCTAGTCCAGGGAATGGCTACACCTTC.